This TCR beta chain was observed in a study of blood T cell repertoires in COVID-19. The germline V gene has CDR1 MNHEY and CDR2 SVGAGI. V shed 6 bases, J shed 6 bases, and the junction held 3 bases outside the gene matches. The CDR3 contains 12 residues. This table comes from immunoSEQ multiplex PCR, and its TCRdb copy is limited to in-frame clones, with some not included. The repertoire holds about 250,000 clones, with approximately 89% as singletons. The chain has TRBV6-5 and TRBJ1-2; TRBD1 agrees at 8 bases. The receptor was derived from a woman between 55 and 75 years old who had recovered from COVID-19. The sequenced material came from peripheral blood. CDR3 residues: CASRTGADGYTF. The DNA of the CDR3 is TGTGCCAGCAGGACAGGGGCAGATGGCTACACCTTC.